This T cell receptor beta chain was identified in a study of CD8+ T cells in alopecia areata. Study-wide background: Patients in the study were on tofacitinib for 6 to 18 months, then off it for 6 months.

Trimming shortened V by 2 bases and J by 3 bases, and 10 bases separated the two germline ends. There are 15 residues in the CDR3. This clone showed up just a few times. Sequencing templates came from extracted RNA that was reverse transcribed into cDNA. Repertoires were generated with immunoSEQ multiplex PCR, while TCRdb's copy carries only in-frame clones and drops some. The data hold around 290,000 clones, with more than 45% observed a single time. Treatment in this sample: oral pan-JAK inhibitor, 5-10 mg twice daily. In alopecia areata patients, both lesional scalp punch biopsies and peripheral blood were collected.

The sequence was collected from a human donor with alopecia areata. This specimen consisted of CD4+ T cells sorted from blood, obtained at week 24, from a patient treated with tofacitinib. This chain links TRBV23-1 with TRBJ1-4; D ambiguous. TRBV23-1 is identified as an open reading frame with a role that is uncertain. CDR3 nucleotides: TGCGCCAGCAGTCAAGGTTCCGGGTCTAATGAAAAACTGTTTTTT. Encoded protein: CASSQGSGSNEKLFF.